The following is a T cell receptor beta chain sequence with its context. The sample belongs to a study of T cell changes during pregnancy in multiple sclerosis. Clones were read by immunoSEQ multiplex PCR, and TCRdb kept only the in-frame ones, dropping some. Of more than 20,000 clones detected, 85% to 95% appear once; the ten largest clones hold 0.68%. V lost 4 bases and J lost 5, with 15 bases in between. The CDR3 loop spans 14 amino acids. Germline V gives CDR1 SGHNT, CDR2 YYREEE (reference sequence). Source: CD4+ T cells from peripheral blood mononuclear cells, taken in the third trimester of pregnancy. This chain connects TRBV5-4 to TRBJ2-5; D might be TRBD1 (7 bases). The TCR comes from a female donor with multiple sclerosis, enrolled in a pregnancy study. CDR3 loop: CASSLTGEVETQYF. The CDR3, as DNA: TGTGCCAGCAGCCTCACAGGGGAGGTTGAGACCCAGTACTTC. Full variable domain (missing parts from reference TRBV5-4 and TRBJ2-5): ETGVTQSPTHLIKTRGQQVTLRCSSQSGHNTVSWYQQALGQGPQFIFQYYREEENGRGNFPPRFSGLQFPNYSSELNVNALELDDSALYLCASSLTGEVETQYFGPGTRLLVL.